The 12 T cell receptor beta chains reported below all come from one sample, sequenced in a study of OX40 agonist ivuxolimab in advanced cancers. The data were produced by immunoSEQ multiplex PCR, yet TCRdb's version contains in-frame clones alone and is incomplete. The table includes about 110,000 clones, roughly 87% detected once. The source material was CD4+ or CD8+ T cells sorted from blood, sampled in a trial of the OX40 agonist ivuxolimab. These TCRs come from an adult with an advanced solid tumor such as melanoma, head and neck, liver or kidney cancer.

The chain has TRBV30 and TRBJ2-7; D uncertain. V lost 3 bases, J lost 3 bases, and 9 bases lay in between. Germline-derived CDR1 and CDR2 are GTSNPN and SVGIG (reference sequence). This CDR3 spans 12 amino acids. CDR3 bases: TGTGCCTGGAGCACAACTGTCTACGAGCAGTACTTC. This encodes CAWSTTVYEQYF. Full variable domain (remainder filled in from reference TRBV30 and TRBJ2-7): SQTIHQWPATLVQPVGSPLSLECTVEGTSNPNLYWYRQAAGRGLQLLFYSVGIGQISSEVPQNLSASRPQDRQFILSSKKLLLSDSGFYLCAWSTTVYEQYFGPGTRLTVT.

CDR3 bases: TGTGCCAGCGCCTGGTGGAGGGGGAAGGACACCGGGGAGCTGTTTTTT. Encoded protein: CASAWWRGKDTGELFF. The chain joins TRBV5-4 to TRBJ2-2; either TRBD1 or TRBD2 may supply D (6 bases each). This CDR3 is 16 amino acids long. Germline V lookup: CDR1 SGHNT, CDR2 YYREEE (reference sequence). V was shortened by 7 bases and J by 3 bases, with 19 bases between the two germline ends.

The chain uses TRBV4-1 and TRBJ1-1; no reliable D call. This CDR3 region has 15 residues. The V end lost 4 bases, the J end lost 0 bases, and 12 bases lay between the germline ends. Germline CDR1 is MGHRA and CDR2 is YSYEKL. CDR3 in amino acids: CASSPSGFMNTEAFF. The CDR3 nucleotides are TGCGCCAGCAGCCCGTCGGGGTTCATGAACACTGAAGCTTTCTTT.

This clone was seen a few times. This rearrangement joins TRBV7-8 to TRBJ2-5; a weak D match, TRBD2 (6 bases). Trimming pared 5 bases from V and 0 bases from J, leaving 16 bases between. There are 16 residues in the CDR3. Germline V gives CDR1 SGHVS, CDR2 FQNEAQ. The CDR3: CASSEGLHNNQETQYF. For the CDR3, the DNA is TGTGCCAGCAGCGAGGGACTGCACAATAACCAAGAGACCCAGTACTTC.

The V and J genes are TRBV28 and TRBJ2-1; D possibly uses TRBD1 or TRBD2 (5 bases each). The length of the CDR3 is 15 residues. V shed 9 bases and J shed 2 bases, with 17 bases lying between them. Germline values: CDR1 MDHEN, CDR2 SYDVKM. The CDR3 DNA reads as TGTGCCAGTAAGACCACGGGACGGACCTACAATGAGCAGTTCTTC. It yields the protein CASKTTGRTYNEQFF.

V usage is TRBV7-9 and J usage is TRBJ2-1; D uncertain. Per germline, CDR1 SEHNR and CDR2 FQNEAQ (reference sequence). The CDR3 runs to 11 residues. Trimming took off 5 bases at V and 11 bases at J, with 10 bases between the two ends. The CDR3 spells CASSLHSKQFF. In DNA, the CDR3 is TGTGCCAGCAGCCTCCACAGCAAGCAGTTCTTC.

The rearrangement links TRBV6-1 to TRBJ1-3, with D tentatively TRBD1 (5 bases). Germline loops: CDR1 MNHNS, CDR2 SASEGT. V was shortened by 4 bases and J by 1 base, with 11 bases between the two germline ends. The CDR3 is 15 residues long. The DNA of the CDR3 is TGTGCCAGCAGTGCCCTCCAGGGATCTGGAAACACCATATATTTT. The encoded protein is CASSALQGSGNTIYF.

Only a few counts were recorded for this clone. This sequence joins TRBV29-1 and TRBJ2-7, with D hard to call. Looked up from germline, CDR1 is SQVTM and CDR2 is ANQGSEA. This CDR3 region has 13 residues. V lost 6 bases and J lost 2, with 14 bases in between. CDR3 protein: CSVAAVHAYEQYF. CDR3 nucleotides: TGCAGCGTCGCGGCAGTCCATGCCTACGAGCAGTACTTC.

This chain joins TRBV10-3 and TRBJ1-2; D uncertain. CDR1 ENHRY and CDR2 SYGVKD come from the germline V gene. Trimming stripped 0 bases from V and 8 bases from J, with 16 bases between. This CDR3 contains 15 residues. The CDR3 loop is CAISESGGNLRGYTF. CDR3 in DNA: TGTGCCATCAGTGAGTCTGGAGGGAACCTGAGGGGCTACACCTTC.

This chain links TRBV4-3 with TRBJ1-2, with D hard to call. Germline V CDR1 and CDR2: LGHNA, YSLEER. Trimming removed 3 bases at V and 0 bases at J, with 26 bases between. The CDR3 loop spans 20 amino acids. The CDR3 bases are TGCGCCAGCAGCCACGCGGACGCGAGGTGGGGAGCCCTTCCTAACTATGGCTACACCTTC. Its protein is CASSHADARWGALPNYGYTF.

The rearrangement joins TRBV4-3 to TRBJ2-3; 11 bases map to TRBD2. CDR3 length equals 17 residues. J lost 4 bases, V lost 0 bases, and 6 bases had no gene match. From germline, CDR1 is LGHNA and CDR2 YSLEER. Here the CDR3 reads CASSQDRGTSGSDTQYF. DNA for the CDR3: TGCGCCAGCAGCCAAGATAGGGGGACTAGCGGTTCAGATACGCAGTATTTT.

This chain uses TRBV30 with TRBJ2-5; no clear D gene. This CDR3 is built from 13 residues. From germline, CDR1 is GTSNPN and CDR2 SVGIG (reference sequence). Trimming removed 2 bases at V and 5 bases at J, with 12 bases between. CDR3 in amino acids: CAWSTAVGETQYF. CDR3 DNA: TGTGCCTGGAGTACGGCCGTGGGGGAGACCCAGTACTTC.